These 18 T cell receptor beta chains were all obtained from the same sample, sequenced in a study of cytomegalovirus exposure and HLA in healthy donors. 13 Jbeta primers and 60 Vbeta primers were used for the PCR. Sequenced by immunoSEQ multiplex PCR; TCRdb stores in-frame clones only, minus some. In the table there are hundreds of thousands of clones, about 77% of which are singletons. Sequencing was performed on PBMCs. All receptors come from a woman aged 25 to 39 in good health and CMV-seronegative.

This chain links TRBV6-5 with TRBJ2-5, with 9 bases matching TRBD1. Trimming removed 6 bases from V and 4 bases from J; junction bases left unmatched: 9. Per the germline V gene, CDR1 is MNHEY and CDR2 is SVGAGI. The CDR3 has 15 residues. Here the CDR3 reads CASRRQGEIGETQYF. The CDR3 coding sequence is TGTGCCAGCAGAAGACAGGGGGAAATTGGAGAGACCCAGTACTTC.

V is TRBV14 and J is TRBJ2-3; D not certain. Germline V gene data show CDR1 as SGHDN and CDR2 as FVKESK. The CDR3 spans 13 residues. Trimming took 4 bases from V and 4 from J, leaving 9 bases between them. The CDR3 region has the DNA TGTGCCAGCAGCCCGTTCCTCGCAGATACGCAGTATTTT. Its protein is CASSPFLADTQYF.

The CDR3 DNA reads TGTGCCAGCAGCCCCGCGGGACAGGGGAACACTGAAGCTTTCTTT. It translates to CASSPAGQGNTEAFF. The rearrangement joins TRBV6-1 to TRBJ1-1; TRBD1 agrees at 9 bases. The ends lost 6 bases at V and 1 base at J; junction bases unmatched: 6. CDR1 is MNHNS and CDR2 is SASEGT in the germline V gene. The CDR3 loop spans 15 amino acids.

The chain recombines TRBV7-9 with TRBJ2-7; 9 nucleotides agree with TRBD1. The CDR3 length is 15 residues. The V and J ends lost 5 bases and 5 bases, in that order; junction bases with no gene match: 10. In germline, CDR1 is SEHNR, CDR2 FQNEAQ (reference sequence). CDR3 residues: CASSIAGTGFHEQYF. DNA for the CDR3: TGTGCCAGCAGCATCGCCGGGACAGGGTTCCACGAGCAGTACTTC.

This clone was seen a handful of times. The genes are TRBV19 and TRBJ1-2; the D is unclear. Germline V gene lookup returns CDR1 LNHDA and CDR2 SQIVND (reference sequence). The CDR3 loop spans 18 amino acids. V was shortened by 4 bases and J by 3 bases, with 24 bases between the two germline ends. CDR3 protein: CASSTLVMRFGLHYGYTF. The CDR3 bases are TGTGCCAGTAGTACCCTGGTGATGAGGTTCGGTTTGCACTATGGCTACACCTTC.

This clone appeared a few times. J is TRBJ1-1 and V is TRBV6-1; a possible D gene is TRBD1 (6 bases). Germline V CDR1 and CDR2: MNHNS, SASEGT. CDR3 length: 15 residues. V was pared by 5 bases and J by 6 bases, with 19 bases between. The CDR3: CASSPGQIIVPEAFF. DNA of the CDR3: TGTGCCAGCAGTCCAGGACAGATCATTGTCCCTGAAGCTTTCTTT.

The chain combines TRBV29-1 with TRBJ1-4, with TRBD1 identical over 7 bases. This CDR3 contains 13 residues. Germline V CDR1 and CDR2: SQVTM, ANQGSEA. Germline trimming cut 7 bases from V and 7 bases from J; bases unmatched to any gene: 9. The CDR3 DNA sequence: TGCAGCGCCTACCGGGACAGCGGTGAAAAACTGTTTTTT. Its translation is CSAYRDSGEKLFF.

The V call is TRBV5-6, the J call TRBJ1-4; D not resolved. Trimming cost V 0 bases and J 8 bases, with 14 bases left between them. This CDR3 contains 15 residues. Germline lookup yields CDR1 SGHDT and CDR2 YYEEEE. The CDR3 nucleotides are TGTGCCAGCAGCTTGGCCAGCAGGATTTCCGAAAAACTGTTTTTT. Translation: CASSLASRISEKLFF.

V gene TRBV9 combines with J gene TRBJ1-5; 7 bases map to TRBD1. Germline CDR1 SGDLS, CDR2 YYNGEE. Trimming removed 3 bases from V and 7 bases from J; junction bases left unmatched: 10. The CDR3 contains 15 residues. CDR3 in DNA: TGTGCCAGCAGCGCACAGGGGAATCCAGGACAGCCCCAGCATTTT. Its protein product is CASSAQGNPGQPQHF.

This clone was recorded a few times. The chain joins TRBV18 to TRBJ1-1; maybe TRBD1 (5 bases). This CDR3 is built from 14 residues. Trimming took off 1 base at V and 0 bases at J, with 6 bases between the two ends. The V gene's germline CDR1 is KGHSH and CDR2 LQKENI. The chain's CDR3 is CASSPQGMNTEAFF. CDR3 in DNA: TGTGCCAGCTCACCACAGGGGATGAACACTGAAGCTTTCTTT.

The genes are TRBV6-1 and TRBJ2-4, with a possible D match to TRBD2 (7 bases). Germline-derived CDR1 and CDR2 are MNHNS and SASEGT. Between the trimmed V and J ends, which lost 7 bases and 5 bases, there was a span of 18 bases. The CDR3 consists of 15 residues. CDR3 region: CASTQGGVGQNIQYF. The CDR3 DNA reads TGTGCCAGCACTCAAGGGGGGGTAGGCCAAAACATTCAGTACTTC.

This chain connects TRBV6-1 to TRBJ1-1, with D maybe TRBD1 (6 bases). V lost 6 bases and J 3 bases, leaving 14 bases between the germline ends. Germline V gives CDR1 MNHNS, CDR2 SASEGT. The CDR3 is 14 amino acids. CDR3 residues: CASRNRVADTEAFF. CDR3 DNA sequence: TGTGCCAGCAGGAACAGGGTGGCGGACACTGAAGCTTTCTTT.

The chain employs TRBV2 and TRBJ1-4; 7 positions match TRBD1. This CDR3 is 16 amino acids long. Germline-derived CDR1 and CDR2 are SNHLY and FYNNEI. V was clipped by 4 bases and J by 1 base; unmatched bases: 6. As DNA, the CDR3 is TGTGCCAGCAGTGTGCCAGGGGGAGGAACTAATGAAAAACTGTTTTTT. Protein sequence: CASSVPGGGTNEKLFF.

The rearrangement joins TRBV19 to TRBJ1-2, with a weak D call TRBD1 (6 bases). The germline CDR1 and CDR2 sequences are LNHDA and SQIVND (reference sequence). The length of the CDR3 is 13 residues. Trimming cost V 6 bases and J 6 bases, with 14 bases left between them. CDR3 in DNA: TGTGCCAGTAGCCCTGGGGGGGGGCATGGCTACACCTTC. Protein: CASSPGGGHGYTF.

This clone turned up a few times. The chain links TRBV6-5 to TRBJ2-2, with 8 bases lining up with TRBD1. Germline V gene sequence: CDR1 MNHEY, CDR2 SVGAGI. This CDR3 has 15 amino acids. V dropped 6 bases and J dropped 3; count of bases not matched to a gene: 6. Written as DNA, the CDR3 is TGTGCCAGCAGCCCGACAGGGGTCGACACCGGGGAGCTGTTTTTT. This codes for CASSPTGVDTGELFF.

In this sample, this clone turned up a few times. The CDR3 here is CASSFGALDEKLFF. The CDR3 nucleotides are TGTGCCAGCAGTTTTGGGGCGCTGGATGAAAAACTGTTTTTT. The rearrangement joins TRBV27 to TRBJ1-4, with D maybe TRBD1 (5 bases). Germline V gene lookup returns CDR1 MNHEY and CDR2 SMNVEV (reference sequence). V was clipped by 3 bases and J by 6 bases, with 11 bases between them. The CDR3 covers 14 residues.

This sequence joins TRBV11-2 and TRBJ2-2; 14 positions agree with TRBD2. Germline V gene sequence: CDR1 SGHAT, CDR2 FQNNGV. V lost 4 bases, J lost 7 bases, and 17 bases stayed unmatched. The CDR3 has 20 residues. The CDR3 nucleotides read TGTGCCAGCAGCTCAGATCGGACCGGGACTAGCGGGAGTGTGGGCGGGGAGCTGTTTTTT. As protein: CASSSDRTGTSGSVGGELFF.

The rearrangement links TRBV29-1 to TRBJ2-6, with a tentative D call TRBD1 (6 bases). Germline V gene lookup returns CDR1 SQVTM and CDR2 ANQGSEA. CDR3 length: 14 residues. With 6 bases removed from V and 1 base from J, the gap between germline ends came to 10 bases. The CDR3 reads CSVGAFSGANVLTF. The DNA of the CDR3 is TGCAGCGTGGGGGCTTTTTCTGGGGCCAACGTCCTGACTTTC.